The clone carrying this TCR beta chain was counted a single time. Its antigen remains unknown. The source of the sample is a study of Ad26.COV2.S vaccination and SARS-CoV-2 variants. The germline V gene encodes CDR1 LNHNV and CDR2 YYDKDF (reference sequence). This CDR3 contains 13 residues. V was cut by 3 bases and J by 4 bases, with 9 bases left in between. Regarding the study as a whole: Breadth, reportedly substantial, characterized the spike-specific CD8+ and CD4+ T cell responses after vaccination. Whether participants received vaccine or placebo, their non-spike TCR breadth was similar. Total T cell responses, in the TCR breadth and depth analyses, may have been underestimated. Vaccinated individuals (as opposed to placebo recipients) had higher spike-specific TCR breadth.

TCRdb's copy holds only in-frame clones and misses some; the assay was immunoSEQ multiplex PCR. Of 300,000 to 450,000 clones listed, about 92% are singletons. The V gene is TRBV15, the J gene TRBJ1-1; D call uncertain. The specimen was peripheral blood, collected after recovery from COVID-19. The TCR comes from a human donor who had recovered from COVID-19. In DNA, the CDR3 is TGTGCCACCAGCAGGTCAAGAGGCACTGAAGCTTTCTTT. It codes for CATSRSRGTEAFF.